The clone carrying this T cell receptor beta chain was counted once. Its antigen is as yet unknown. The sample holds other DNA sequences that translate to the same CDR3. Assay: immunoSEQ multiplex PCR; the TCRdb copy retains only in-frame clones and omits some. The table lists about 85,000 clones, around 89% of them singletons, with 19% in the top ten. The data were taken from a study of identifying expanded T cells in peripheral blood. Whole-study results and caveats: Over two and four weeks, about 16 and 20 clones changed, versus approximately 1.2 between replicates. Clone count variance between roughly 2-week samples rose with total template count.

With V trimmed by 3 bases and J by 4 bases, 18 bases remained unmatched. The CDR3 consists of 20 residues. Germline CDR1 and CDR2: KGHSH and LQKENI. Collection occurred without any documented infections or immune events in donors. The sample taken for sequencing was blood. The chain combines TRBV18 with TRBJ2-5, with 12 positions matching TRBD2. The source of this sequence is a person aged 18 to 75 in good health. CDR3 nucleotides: TGTGCCAGCTCACCGCAGATCGTCACTAGCGGGGGGACTACGAGAGAGACCCAGTACTTC. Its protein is CASSPQIVTSGGTTRETQYF.